The next 6 T cell receptor beta chains were all read from a single sample in a study of T cells in Graves' hyperthyroidism and ophthalmopathy. Amplified TCR beta CDR3 regions came from RNA transcripts. Researchers ran a first-round RT-PCR on the TCR CDR3 using the HTBI primer set. TCRdb reprocessed the multiplex PCR reads via MiXCR and lists one record per CDR3 protein. Here the sample spans around 620,000 distinct CDR3 sequences, 16% being singletons. Sequencing input: blood. These receptors originate from a woman aged 30 to 39 with Graves' hyperthyroidism.

This clonotype was recorded at least ten times. This chain uses TRBV7-6 with TRBJ1-1; a weak D match, TRBD1 (6 bases). The CDR3 sequence is 13 residues long. Trimming took off 5 bases at V and 11 bases at J, with 18 bases between the two ends. The V gene's germline CDR1 is SGHVS and CDR2 FNYEAQ. The CDR3 loop reads CASSQGIGGFAFF. The CDR3 nucleotides read TGTGCCAGCAGCCAGGGGATCGGGGGATTTGCTTTCTTT.

The sample holds a few counts of this clonotype. The V and J genes are TRBV9 and TRBJ2-7; 9 nucleotides match TRBD2. V shed 0 bases and J 2 bases; nucleotides not matched to a gene: 0. The germline gives CDR1 SGDLS, CDR2 YYNGEE. The CDR3 is 14 amino acids. The CDR3 region has the DNA TGTGCCAGCAGCGTAGGCGGGAGGGCCTACGAGCAGTACTTC. Translating gives CASSVGGRAYEQYF.

This clonotype was seen many times. The V gene is TRBV28, the J gene TRBJ2-5; perhaps TRBD1 as D (6 bases). Looked up from germline, CDR1 is MDHEN and CDR2 is SYDVKM. CDR3 length equals 14 residues. Trimming took off 7 bases at V and 4 bases at J, with 16 bases between the two ends. CDR3 nucleotides: TGTGCCAGCACCCAAAATTGGGGGCGAGAGACCCAGTACTTC. Translated, it gives CASTQNWGRETQYF.

The V gene is TRBV28, the J gene TRBJ2-3; D is ambiguous. This CDR3 has 16 residues. The ends were cut back, 3 bases at V and 2 bases at J, with 15 bases in the middle. The V gene's germline CDR1 is MDHEN and CDR2 SYDVKM. The CDR3 nucleotides read TGTGCCAGCAGTTTCTATTGGCGGCAGCACACAGATACGCAGTATTTT. Translated: CASSFYWRQHTDTQYF. Together with reference TRBV28 and TRBJ2-3, the CDR3 gives the full variable domain: DVKVTQSSRYLVKRTGEKVFLECVQDMDHENMFWYRQDPGLGLRLIYFSYDVKMKEKGDIPEGYSVSREKKERFSLILESASTNQTSMYLCASSFYWRQHTDTQYFGPGTRLTVL.

The table lists this clonotype with a few counts. This rearrangement joins TRBV2 to TRBJ1-2; 7 nucleotides agree with TRBD1. V shed 3 bases, J shed 6 bases, and the junction held 4 bases outside the gene matches. Germline CDR1 is SNHLY and CDR2 is FYNNEI. The CDR3 contains 13 residues. The CDR3 nucleotides are TGTGCCAGCAGTGAGAGGGGGCTTGATGGCTACACCTTC. Amino acids: CASSERGLDGYTF.

A remark on this clonotype: A read error may be the cause here, since a much bigger clone is one base away. The CDR3 is CASGGKGLYPTDTQYF. Here the CDR3 DNA reads TGTGCCAGCGGCGGCAAAGGACTATACCCCACAGATACGCAGTATTTT. V is TRBV7-3 and J is TRBJ2-3, with a tentative D call TRBD2 (6 bases). The CDR3 extends over 16 amino acids. Germline V lookup: CDR1 SGHTA, CDR2 FQGTGA. Between the trimmed V and J ends, which lost 8 bases and 2 bases, there was a span of 20 bases.